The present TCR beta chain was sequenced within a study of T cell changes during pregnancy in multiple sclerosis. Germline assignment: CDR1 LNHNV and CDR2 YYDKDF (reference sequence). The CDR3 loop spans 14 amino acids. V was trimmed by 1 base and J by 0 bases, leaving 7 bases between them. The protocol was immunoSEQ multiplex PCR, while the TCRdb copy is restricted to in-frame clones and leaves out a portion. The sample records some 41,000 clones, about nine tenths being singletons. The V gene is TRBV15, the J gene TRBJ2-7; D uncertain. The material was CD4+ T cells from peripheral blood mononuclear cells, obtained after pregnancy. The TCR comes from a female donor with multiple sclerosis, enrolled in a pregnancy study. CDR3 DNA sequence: TGTGCCACCAGCAGAGCGACACCCTCCTACGAGCAGTACTTC. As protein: CATSRATPSYEQYF. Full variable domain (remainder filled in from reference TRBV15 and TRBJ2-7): DAMVIQNPRYQVTQFGKPVTLSCSQTLNHNVMYWYQQKSSQAPKLLFHYYDKDFNNEADTPDNFQSRRPNTSFCFLDIRSPGLGDTAMYLCATSRATPSYEQYFGPGTRLTVT.